Below are 25 T cell receptor beta chains sequenced from a single sample in a study of shared clonotypes between healthy human individuals. Clones were read by immunoSEQ multiplex PCR, and TCRdb kept only the in-frame ones, dropping some. The sample holds 470,000 or so clones, 81% seen once. Source material: PBMCs. The receptor source for this set is a woman aged 40 to 50 in good health. Some clones in this sample may be carry-over from other donors' samples.

The sample holds one count of this clone. It is likely a read error: a sequence one base away is far more abundant. The genes are TRBV6-1 and TRBJ2-2, with D possibly TRBD1 on 5 matching bases. Trimming left V 8 bases short and J 7 bases short, with 20 bases between. This CDR3 spans 15 amino acids. The V gene's germline CDR1 is MNHNS and CDR2 SASEGT. CDR3 sequence: CASGSLDSVSGELFF. CDR3 bases: TGTGCCAGCGGTTCTCTAGACAGTGTCAGCGGGGAGCTGTTTTTT.

This clone was seen just once. A far larger clone lies a single base away; this is likely a read error. The chain recombines TRBV29-1 with TRBJ1-3; D remains unclear. CDR3 length equals 12 residues. Between the trimmed V and J ends, which lost 2 bases and 11 bases, there was a span of 13 bases. Germline values: CDR1 SQVTM, CDR2 ANQGSEA. The CDR3 bases are TGCAGCGTTGAATCCGGCGTGGACGCCATATATTTT. It specifies CSVESGVDAIYF.

CDR3 sequence reads: CASGAGPKTQYF. CDR3 DNA sequence: TGTGCCAGCGGGGCAGGGCCAAAGACCCAGTACTTC. The chain combines TRBV6-5 with TRBJ2-5; a weak D match, TRBD1 (5 bases). V lost 8 bases to trimming and J lost 6 bases, with 13 bases between them. The germline V gene has CDR1 MNHEY and CDR2 SVGAGI. This CDR3 has 12 amino acids.

This chain connects TRBV7-8 to TRBJ2-7; D is uncertain. Germline-derived CDR1 and CDR2 are SGHVS and FQNEAQ. Trimming stripped 5 bases from V and 9 bases from J, with 17 bases between. The length of the CDR3 is 13 residues. CDR3 DNA: TGTGCCAGCAGCGGCGCAGCGAGATTCGGGCAGTACTTC. Residues: CASSGAARFGQYF.

Of note for this clone: With a far larger clone one base away, a read error is the likely cause. The same CDR3 is also encoded by other DNA sequences in this sample. This sequence joins TRBV10-2 and TRBJ1-1; no clear D gene. This CDR3 is 13 amino acids long. From germline, CDR1 is WSHSY and CDR2 SAAADI. The CDR3 protein is CASSEFTYTEAFF. The CDR3 nucleotides read TGCGCTAGCAGTGAGTTTACGTACACTGAAGCTTTCTTT.

The chain couples TRBV7-6 to TRBJ1-1, with D maybe TRBD1 (5 bases). The germline gives CDR1 SGHVS, CDR2 FNYEAQ. Deletions cut 4 bases from V and 4 bases from J, with 10 bases between. The CDR3 consists of 13 residues. The DNA for the CDR3 is TGTGCCAGCAGCTACAACAGGATCACTGAAGCTTTCTTT. This gives the protein CASSYNRITEAFF.

On this clone: This may be a read error, as it is one base from a much larger clone. This sample includes further DNA sequences coding for the same CDR3. The CDR3 here is CASSYSGQGSYEQYF. CDR3 in DNA: TGTGCCAGCAGTTACTCCGGACAGGGCTCCTACGAGCAGTACTTC. The chain has TRBV6-5 and TRBJ2-7; 8 nucleotides align to TRBD1. V shed 0 bases, J shed 0 bases, and the junction held 1 base outside the gene matches. The germline V gene encodes CDR1 MNHEY and CDR2 SVGAGI. This CDR3 region has 15 residues.

With regard to this clone: Other DNA sequences in the same sample also yield this CDR3. V is TRBV5-1 and J is TRBJ2-5; D call uncertain. This CDR3 contains 13 residues. Looked up from germline, CDR1 is SGHRS and CDR2 is YFSETQ. The germline V and J ends were trimmed by 0 bases and 5 bases, with 8 bases remaining between them. CDR3 in amino acids: CASSLALGETQYF. CDR3 in DNA: TGCGCCAGCAGCTTGGCCCTAGGGGAGACCCAGTACTTC.

A word on this clone: This likely reflects a read error, since a far larger clone is one base away. The gene calls are TRBV30 and TRBJ2-2, with TRBD2 identical over 8 bases. Germline V gene lookup returns CDR1 GTSNPN and CDR2 SVGIG (reference sequence). V gave up 4 bases and J gave up 1 base; unmatched junction bases: 20. The CDR3 has 20 residues. CDR3 in DNA: TGTGCCTGGACCATGCGGGGGAAACTAGCGGAGCAGCTGAACACCGGGGAGCTGTTTTTT. This codes for CAWTMRGKLAEQLNTGELFF.

This chain uses TRBV28 with TRBJ2-2, with 8 bases identical to TRBD1. The V and J ends lost 6 bases and 1 base, in that order; junction bases with no gene match: 4. Germline-derived CDR1 and CDR2 are MDHEN and SYDVKM. CDR3 length equals 15 residues. The CDR3 DNA reads as TGTGCCAGCAGACGAGGGACAGGGAACACCGGGGAGCTGTTTTTT. Translating gives CASRRGTGNTGELFF.

V gene TRBV6-1 combines with J gene TRBJ1-5; D not resolved. Trimming pared 0 bases from V and 3 bases from J, leaving 9 bases between. The CDR3 has 15 amino acids. CDR1 and CDR2 (germline): MNHNS, SASEGT. CDR3 protein: CASSEARIPNQPQHF. In DNA, the CDR3 is TGTGCCAGCAGTGAAGCGAGGATCCCCAATCAGCCCCAGCATTTT.

This clone was counted once. The chain couples TRBV7-6 to TRBJ2-1, with TRBD2 identical over 7 bases. Germline V gene data show CDR1 as SGHVS and CDR2 as FNYEAQ. Losses at the gene ends were 1 base for V and 8 bases for J; bases not matched to a gene: 2. The CDR3 has 13 amino acids. CDR3 nucleotide sequence: TGTGCCAGCAGCTTAGGACTAGCCGATGAGCAGTTCTTC. This sequence encodes CASSLGLADEQFF.

As to this clone: A far larger clone is one base from this, pointing to a likely read error. V gene TRBV29-1 combines with J gene TRBJ1-4; maybe TRBD1 (5 bases). V was trimmed by 1 base and J by 7 bases, leaving 13 bases between them. The CDR3 runs 14 residues. Germline V gene lookup returns CDR1 SQVTM and CDR2 ANQGSEA. This CDR3 reads CSVEAVGDVEKLFF. The DNA of the CDR3 is TGCAGCGTTGAAGCGGTGGGGGACGTTGAAAAACTGTTTTTT.

This sequence joins TRBV7-6 and TRBJ2-1; 10 nucleotides match TRBD2. This CDR3 comprises 15 residues. The ends lost 6 bases at V and 4 bases at J; junction bases unmatched: 6. Germline loops: CDR1 SGHVS, CDR2 FNYEAQ. CDR3 DNA sequence: TGTGCCAGCAGGGTCGGAGCGGGAGGGTACAATGAGCAGTTCTTC. Its protein product is CASRVGAGGYNEQFF.

This clone was seen just once. The rearrangement uses TRBV10-3 and TRBJ2-3; D ambiguous. This CDR3 has 16 residues. V gave up 0 bases and J gave up 0 bases, with 10 bases separating them. The germline V gene encodes CDR1 ENHRY and CDR2 SYGVKD. The CDR3 nucleotides read TGTGCCATCAGTGAGTCCGGCGGAGATAGCACAGATACGCAGTATTTT. Translating gives CAISESGGDSTDTQYF.

V gene TRBV9 combines with J gene TRBJ2-1, with D unclear. The V end lost 4 bases, the J end lost 9 bases, and 14 bases lay between the germline ends. CDR1 and CDR2 (germline): SGDLS, YYNGEE. The CDR3 extends over 13 amino acids. The CDR3 protein is CASSPGVSSEQFF. The CDR3 DNA is TGTGCCAGCAGCCCTGGGGTCTCCTCTGAGCAGTTCTTC.

About this clone itself: A far larger clone is just one base off, so this is likely a read error. The same CDR3 arises from other DNA sequences in this sample as well. This chain joins TRBV29-1 and TRBJ1-1, with D unresolved. This CDR3 has 13 amino acids. From germline, CDR1 is SQVTM and CDR2 ANQGSEA. This CDR3 is CSVVPSMNTEAFF. CDR3 DNA sequence: TGTAGCGTTGTTCCCTCTATGAACACTGAAGCTTTCTTT.

This chain uses TRBV4-2 with TRBJ2-5, with 8 bases identical to TRBD2. CDR1 and CDR2 from the germline V gene are LGHNA and YNFKEQ. With 0 bases clipped from V and 6 bases from J, the junction kept 9 bases outside the gene matches. This CDR3 is 16 amino acids long. CDR3 sequence (DNA): TGTGCCAGCAGCCAAGATAGCAGCGGGAGTAGGAAGACCCAGTACTTC. Translation gives CASSQDSSGSRKTQYF.

The rearrangement joins TRBV7-6 to TRBJ1-3; D ambiguous. The CDR3 is made up of 16 amino acids. Trimming pared 0 bases from V and 1 base from J, leaving 10 bases between. Germline V gene lookup returns CDR1 SGHVS and CDR2 FNYEAQ. The CDR3 coding sequence is TGTGCCAGCAGCTTAGCGGTGCAGATATCTGGAAACACCATATATTTT. It specifies CASSLAVQISGNTIYF.

For this clone: This likely stems from a read error, as it lies one base from a far larger clone. Different DNA sequences within this sample yield the same CDR3. This chain connects TRBV25-1 to TRBJ2-7; perhaps TRBD1 as D (7 bases). Looked up from germline, CDR1 is MGHDK and CDR2 is SYGVNS. CDR3 size: 14 residues. CDR3 sequence: CASSDSAGGYEQYF. Written as DNA, the CDR3 is TGTGCCAGCAGTGACTCAGCAGGGGGGTACGAGCAATACTTC.

The chain couples TRBV29-1 to TRBJ1-2, with 8 bases that match TRBD1. CDR1 and CDR2 from the germline V gene are SQVTM and ANQGSEA. The CDR3 length is 15 residues. The J segment lost 4 bases and the V segment lost 3 bases, leaving 10 bases of the junction unmatched. The CDR3 DNA follows: TGCAGCGTTGATTATCCGGGACAGGCGCCCTATGGCTACACCTTC. The encoded protein is CSVDYPGQAPYGYTF.

The chain is built from TRBV10-3 and TRBJ2-7; TRBD2 matches 9 bases. Per the germline V gene, CDR1 is ENHRY and CDR2 is SYGVKD. The CDR3 is made up of 14 amino acids. The V segment lost 4 bases and the J segment 6 bases; nucleotides outside the gene matches: 7. The CDR3 DNA is TGTGCCATCAGTGTGGCGGGAGGGTTTCCCGAGCAGTACTTC. It yields the protein CAISVAGGFPEQYF.

Note on this clone: A read error may be the cause here, since a much bigger clone is one base away. The same CDR3 is also encoded by other DNA sequences in this sample. CDR3 loop: CASSKLEYSYNEQFF. The CDR3 DNA reads as TGCGCCAGCAGTAAACTAGAATACTCCTACAATGAGCAGTTCTTC. This chain connects TRBV28 to TRBJ2-1, with D possibly matching TRBD2 (5 bases). This CDR3 is built from 15 residues. Germline CDR1 is MDHEN and CDR2 is SYDVKM.

This clone showed up just a few times. The rearrangement joins TRBV7-9 to TRBJ2-1; 10 nucleotides match TRBD2. This CDR3 is 16 amino acids long. Looked up from germline, CDR1 is SEHNR and CDR2 is FQNEAQ (reference sequence). After removal of 5 bases from V and 8 bases from J, the junction contained 12 bases not matched to a gene. The CDR3 bases are TGTGCCAGCAGCCAAGCGGCTAGCGGGAGTTTCCATGAGCAGTTCTTC. Its translation: CASSQAASGSFHEQFF.

The rearrangement links TRBV19 to TRBJ2-7, with a possible D match to TRBD1 (6 bases). Looked up from germline, CDR1 is LNHDA and CDR2 is SQIVND (reference sequence). This CDR3 contains 13 residues. V lost 2 bases and J 2 bases, leaving 7 bases between the germline ends. The CDR3 bases are TGTGCCAGTAGTATAAGGGACACCTACGAGCAGTACTTC. This encodes CASSIRDTYEQYF.